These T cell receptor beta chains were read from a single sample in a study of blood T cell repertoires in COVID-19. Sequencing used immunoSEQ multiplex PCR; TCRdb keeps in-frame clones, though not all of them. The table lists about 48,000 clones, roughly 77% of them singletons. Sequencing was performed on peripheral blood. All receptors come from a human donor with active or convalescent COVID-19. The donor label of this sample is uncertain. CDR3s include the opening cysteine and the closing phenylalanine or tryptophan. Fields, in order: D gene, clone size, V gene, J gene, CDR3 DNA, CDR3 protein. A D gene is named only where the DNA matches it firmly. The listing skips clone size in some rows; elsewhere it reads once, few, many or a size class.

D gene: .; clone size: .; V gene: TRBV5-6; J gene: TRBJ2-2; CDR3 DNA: TGTGCCAGTCAGCCAGGGACGAACACCGGGGAGCTGTTTTTT; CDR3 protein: CASQPGTNTGELFF
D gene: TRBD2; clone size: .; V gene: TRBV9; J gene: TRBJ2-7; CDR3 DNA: TGTGCCAGCAGCGTTTTAGCGGGAGGCTCATCAAACGAGCAGTACTTC; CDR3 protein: CASSVLAGGSSNEQYF
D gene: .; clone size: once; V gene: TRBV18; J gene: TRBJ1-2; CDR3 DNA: TGTGCCAGCTCACCAGGCCCCCAGAATGGCTACACCTTC; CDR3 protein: CASSPGPQNGYTF
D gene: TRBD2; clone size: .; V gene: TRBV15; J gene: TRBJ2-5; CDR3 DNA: TGTGCCACCAGCAGAGGCGGGACTAGCGGGACGGAGACCCAGTACTTC; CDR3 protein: CATSRGGTSGTETQYF
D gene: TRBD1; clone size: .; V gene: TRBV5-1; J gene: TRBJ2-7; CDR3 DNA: TGCGCCAGCAGCCCACAGGGGACAGCCTACGAGCAGTACTTC; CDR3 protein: CASSPQGTAYEQYF
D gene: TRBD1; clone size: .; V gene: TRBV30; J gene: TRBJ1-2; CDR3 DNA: TGTGCCTGGAGTGGGACAGGGCGTTTTGGCTACACCTTC; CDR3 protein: CAWSGTGRFGYTF
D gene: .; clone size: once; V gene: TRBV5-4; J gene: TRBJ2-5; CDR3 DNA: TGTGCCATCGGGGTATTGGAGACCCAGTACTTC; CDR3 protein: CAIGVLETQYF
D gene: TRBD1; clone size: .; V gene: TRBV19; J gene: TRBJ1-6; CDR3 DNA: TGTGCCAGTCCCCAGACAGGGCCGAAGTCACCCCTCCACTTT; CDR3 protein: CASPQTGPKSPLHF
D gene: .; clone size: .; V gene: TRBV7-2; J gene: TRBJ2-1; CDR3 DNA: TGTGCCAGCAGCCCCTACAGCTACGGCTACAATGAGCAGTTCTTC; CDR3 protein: CASSPYSYGYNEQFF
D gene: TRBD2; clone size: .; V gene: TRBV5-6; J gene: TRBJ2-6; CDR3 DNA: TGTGCCAGCAGCCCGCAGGGAGCGGGGTACTCTGGGGCCAACGTCCTGACTTTC; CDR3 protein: CASSPQGAGYSGANVLTF
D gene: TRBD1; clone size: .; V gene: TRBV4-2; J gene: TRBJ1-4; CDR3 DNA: TGTGCCAGCAGCCGGACCCCCTCCGGGACAGGGAATGAAAAACTGTTTTTT; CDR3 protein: CASSRTPSGTGNEKLFF
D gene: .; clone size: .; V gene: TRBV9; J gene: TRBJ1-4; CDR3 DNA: TGTGCCAGCAGCGTTGGGAGGCGGAAACTGTTTTTT; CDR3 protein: CASSVGRRKLFF
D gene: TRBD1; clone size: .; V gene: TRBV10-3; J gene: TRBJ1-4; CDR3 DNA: TGTGCCGTTGGGGGGACAGGAACGGCTAATGAAAAACTGTTTTTT; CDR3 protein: CAVGGTGTANEKLFF
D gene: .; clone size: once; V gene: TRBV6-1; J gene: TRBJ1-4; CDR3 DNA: TGTGCCAGCAGTGAAGGGTTATCGGCTAATGAAAAACTGTTTTTT; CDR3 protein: CASSEGLSANEKLFF
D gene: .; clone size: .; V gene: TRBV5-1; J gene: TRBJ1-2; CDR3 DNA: TGCGCCAGCAGCTTGGACCCTGACAGCCTCTATGGCTACACCTTC; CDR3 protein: CASSLDPDSLYGYTF
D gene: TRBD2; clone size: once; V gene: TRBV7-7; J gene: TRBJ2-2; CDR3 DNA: TGTGCTAGCAGCTTCACTAGCGAACCGAACACCGGGGAGCTGTTTTTT; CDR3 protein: CASSFTSEPNTGELFF
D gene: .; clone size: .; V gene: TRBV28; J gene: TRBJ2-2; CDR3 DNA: TGTGCCAGCAGCCGTACAGGGCTGAGCACCGGGGAGCTGTTTTTT; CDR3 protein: CASSRTGLSTGELFF
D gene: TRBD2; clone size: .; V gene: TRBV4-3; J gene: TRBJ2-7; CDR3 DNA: TGCGCCAGCAGCCCTGAGGTGGGACTAGTGGCCTCCGAGCAGTACTTC; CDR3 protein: CASSPEVGLVASEQYF
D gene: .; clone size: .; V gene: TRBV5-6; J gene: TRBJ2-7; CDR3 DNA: TGTGCCAGCAGCCCAGGGGTCCTCTACGAGCAGTACTTC; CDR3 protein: CASSPGVLYEQYF
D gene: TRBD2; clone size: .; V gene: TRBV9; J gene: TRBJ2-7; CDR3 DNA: TGTGCCAGCAGCCCCCGGTCGGGGGGACCCTACCTGGACGAGCAGTACTTC; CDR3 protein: CASSPRSGGPYLDEQYF
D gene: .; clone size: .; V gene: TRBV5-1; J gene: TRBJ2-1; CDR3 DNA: TGCGCCAGCAGCTTTCAGGGGTACAATGAGCAGTTCTTC; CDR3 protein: CASSFQGYNEQFF
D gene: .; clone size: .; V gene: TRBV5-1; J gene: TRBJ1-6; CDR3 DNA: TGCGCCAGCAGCATCGACCGACTTTCACCCCTCCACTTT; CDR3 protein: CASSIDRLSPLHF
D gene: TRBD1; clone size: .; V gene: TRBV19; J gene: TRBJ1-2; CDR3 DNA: TGTGCCAGTAGTATAGTGGACAGGGGAGGCTCTGGCTACACCTTC; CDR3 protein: CASSIVDRGGSGYTF
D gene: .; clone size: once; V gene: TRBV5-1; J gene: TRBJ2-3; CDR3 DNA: TGCGCCAGCAGCTTGGAAAGCGTCACAGATACGCAGTATTTT; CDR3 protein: CASSLESVTDTQYF
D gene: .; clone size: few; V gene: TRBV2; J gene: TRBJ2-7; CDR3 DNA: TGTGCCAGCAGTGAAGGTTGGGGGCCAGGCGAGCAGTACTTC; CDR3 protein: CASSEGWGPGEQYF
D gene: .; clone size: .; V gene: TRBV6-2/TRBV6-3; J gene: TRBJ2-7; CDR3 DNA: TGTGCCAGCAGTTACGGGGGCGGCTCCATCTACGAGCAGTACTTC; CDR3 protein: CASSYGGGSIYEQYF
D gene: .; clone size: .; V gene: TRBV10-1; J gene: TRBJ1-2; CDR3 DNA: TGCGCCAGCACTTACGACAGTGATGCTAACTATGGCTACACCTTC; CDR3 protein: CASTYDSDANYGYTF
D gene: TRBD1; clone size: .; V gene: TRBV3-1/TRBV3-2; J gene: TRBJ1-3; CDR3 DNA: TGTGCCAGCAGCCAAGATACGGACAGGGGGCGAAACACCATATATTTT; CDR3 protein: CASSQDTDRGRNTIYF
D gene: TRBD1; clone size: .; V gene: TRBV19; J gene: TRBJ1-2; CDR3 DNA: TGTGCCAGTAGTACCGAACTGACGACAGGGGGCTATGGCTACACCTTC; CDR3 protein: CASSTELTTGGYGYTF
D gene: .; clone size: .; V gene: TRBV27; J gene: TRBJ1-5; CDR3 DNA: TGTGCCAGCAGTCGCCGGGGGGGAGGGCCCCAGCCCCAGCATTTT; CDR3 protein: CASSRRGGGPQPQHF
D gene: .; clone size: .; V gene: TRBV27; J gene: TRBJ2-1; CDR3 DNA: TGTGCCAGCAGATTGGAGACTAGTTTAAGTGAGCAGTTCTTC; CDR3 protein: CASRLETSLSEQFF
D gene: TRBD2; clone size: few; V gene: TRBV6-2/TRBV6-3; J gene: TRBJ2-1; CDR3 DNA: TGTGCCAGCAGTTACGAAGCCACGGGACTAGCGGGTTGGACCTCCTACAATGAGCAGTTCTTC; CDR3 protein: CASSYEATGLAGWTSYNEQFF
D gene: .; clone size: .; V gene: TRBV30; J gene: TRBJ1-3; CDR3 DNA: TGTGCCTGGAGTACCGGGAACTCTGGAAACACCATATATTTT; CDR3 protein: CAWSTGNSGNTIYF
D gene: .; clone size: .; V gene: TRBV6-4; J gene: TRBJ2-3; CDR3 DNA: TGTGCCAGCAGCGCGGGGTACGGCACAGATACGCAGTATTTT; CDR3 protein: CASSAGYGTDTQYF
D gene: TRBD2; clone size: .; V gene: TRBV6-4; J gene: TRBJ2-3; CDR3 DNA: TGTGCCAGCAGTGACTCCGGGACTAGCGGCACAGATACGCAGTATTTT; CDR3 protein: CASSDSGTSGTDTQYF
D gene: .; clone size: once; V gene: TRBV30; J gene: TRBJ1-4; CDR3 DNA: TGTGCCTGGGAGGACTTCTCTAATGAAAAACTGTTTTTT; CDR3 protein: CAWEDFSNEKLFF
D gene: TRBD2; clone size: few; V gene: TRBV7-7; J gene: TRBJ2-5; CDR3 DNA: TGTGCTAGCAGCTTAGGGAGACTAGCGGGAGCTCAGGAGACCCAGTACTTC; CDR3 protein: CASSLGRLAGAQETQYF
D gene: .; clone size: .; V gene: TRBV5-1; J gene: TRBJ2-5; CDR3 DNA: TGCGCCAGCAGCTTGACAGGCCGGGGGGAGACCCAGTACTTC; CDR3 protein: CASSLTGRGETQYF